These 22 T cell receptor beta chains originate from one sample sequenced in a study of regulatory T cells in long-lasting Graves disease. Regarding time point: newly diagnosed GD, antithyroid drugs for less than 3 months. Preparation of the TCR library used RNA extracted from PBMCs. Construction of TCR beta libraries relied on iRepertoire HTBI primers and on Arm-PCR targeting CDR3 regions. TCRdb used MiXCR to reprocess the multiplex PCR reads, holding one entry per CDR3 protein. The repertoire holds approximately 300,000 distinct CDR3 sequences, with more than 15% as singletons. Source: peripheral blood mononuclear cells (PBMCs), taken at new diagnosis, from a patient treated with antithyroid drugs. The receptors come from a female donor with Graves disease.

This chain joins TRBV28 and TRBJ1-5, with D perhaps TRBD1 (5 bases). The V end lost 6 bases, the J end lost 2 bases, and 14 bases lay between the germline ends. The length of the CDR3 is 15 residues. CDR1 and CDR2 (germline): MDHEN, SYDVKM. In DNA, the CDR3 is TGTGCCAGCAGACGCAACTCGGGGGGCAATCAGCCCCAGCATTTT. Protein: CASRRNSGGNQPQHF.

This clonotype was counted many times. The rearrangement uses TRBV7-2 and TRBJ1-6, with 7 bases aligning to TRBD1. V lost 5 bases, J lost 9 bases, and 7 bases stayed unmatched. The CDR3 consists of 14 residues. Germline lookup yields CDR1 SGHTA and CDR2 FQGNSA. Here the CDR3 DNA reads TGTGCCAGCAGCCTCGACAGGGCTGGTTCACCCCTCCACTTT. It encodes CASSLDRAGSPLHF.

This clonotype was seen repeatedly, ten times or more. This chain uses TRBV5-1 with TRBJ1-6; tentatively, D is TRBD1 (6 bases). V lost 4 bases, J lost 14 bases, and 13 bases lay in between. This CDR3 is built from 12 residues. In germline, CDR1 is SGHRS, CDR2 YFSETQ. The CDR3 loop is CASSDRTAALHF. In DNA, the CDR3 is TGCGCCAGCAGCGACCGGACAGCTGCCCTCCACTTT.

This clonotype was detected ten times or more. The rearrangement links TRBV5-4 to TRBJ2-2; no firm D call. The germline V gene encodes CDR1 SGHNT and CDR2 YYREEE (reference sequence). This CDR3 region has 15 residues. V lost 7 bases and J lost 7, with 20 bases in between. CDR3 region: CASGMESAARGELFF. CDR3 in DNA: TGTGCCAGCGGGATGGAGAGTGCGGCTCGCGGGGAGCTGTTTTTT.

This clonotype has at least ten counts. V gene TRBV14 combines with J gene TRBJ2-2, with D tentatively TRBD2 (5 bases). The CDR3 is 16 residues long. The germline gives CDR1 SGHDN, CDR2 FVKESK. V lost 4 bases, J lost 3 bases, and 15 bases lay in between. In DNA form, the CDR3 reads TGTGCCAGCAGCCCCCTCACGGGAAAGGACACCGGGGAGCTGTTTTTT. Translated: CASSPLTGKDTGELFF.

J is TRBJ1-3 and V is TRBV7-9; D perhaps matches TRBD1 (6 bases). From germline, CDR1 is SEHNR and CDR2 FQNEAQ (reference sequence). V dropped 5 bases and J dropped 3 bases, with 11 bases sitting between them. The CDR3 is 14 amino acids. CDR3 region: CASSGRGGGNTIYF. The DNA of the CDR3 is TGTGCCAGCAGCGGCAGGGGTGGTGGAAACACCATATATTTT.

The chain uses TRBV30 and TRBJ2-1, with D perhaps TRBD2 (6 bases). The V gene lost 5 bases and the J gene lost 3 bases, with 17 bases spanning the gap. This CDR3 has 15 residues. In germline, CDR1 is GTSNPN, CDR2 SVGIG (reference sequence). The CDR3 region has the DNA TGTGCCTGGGGGGAGGTTAAGGGAGGCTACAATGAGCAGTTCTTC. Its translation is CAWGEVKGGYNEQFF.

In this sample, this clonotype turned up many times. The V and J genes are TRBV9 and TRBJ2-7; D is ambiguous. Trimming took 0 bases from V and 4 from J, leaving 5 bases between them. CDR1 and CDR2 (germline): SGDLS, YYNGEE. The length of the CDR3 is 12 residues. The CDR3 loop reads CASSVERYEQYF. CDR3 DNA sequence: TGTGCCAGCAGCGTAGAAAGGTACGAGCAGTACTTC.

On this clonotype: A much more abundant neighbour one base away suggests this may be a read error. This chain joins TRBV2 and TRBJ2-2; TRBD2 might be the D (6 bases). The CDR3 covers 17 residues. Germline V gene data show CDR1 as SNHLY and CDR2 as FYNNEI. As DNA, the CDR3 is TGTGCCAGCAGTGAAGTAACTCTCGTGACCAGTGGCGGGGAGCTGGTTTTT. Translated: CASSEVTLVTSGGELVF.

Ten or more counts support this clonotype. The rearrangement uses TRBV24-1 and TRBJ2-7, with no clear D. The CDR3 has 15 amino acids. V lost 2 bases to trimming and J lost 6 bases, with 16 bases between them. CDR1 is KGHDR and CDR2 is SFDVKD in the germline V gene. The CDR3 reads CATSDSRAVVGEQYF. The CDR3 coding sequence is TGTGCCACCAGTGATTCTCGGGCGGTGGTTGGCGAGCAGTACTTC.

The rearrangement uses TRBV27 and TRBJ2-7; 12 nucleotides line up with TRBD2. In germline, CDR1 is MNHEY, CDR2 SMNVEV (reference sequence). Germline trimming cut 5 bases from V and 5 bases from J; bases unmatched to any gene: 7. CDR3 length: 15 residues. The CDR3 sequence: CASSPHRLAGDEQYF. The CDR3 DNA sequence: TGTGCCAGCAGTCCCCATAGACTAGCGGGAGACGAGCAGTACTTC.

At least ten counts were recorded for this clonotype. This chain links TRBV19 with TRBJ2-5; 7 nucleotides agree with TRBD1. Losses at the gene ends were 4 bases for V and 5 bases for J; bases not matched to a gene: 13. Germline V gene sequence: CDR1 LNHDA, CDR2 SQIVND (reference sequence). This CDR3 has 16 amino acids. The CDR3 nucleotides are TGTGCCAGTAGTAGCGACAGGGCTGGGTTTGGGGAGACCCAGTACTTC. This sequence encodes CASSSDRAGFGETQYF.

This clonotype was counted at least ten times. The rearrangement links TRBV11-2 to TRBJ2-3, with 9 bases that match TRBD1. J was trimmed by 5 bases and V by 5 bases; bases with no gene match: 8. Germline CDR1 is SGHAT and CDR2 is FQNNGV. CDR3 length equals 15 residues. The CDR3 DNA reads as TGTGCCAGCAGCCTCAGGACAGGGGTTAAAGATACGCAGTATTTT. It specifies CASSLRTGVKDTQYF.

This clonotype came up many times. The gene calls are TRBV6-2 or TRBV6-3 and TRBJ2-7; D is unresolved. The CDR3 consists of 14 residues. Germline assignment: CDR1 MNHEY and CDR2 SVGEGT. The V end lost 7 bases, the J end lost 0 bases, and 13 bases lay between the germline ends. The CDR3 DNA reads TGTGCCAGCACCCAAGGACCGCTCTCCTACGAGCAGTACTTC. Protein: CASTQGPLSYEQYF.

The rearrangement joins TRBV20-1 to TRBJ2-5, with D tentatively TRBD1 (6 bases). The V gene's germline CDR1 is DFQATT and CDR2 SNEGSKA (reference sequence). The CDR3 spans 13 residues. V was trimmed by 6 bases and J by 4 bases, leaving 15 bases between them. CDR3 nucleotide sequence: TGCAGTGCCGCTCAGGGGCTTCGAGAGACCCAGTACTTC. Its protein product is CSAAQGLRETQYF.

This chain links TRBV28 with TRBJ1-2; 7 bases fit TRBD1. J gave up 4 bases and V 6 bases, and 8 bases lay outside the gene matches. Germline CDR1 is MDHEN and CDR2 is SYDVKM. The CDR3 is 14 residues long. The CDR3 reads CASSPETGSYGYTF. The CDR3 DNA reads TGTGCCAGCAGCCCTGAGACAGGGAGCTATGGCTACACCTTC.

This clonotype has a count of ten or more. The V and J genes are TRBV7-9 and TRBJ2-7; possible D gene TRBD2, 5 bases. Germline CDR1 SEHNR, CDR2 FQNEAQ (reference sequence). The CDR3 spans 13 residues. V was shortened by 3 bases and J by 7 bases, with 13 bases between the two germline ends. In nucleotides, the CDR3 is TGTGCCAGCAGCTTCGGCCCCCCGGGGGAGCAGTACTTC. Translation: CASSFGPPGEQYF.

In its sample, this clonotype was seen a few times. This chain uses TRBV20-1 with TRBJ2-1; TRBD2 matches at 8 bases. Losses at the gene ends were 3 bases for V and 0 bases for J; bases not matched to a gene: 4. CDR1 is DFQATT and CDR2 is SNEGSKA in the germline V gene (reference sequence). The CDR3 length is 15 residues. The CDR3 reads CSASRGGASYNEQFF. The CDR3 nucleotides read TGCAGTGCTAGCCGGGGGGGGGCCTCCTACAATGAGCAGTTCTTC.

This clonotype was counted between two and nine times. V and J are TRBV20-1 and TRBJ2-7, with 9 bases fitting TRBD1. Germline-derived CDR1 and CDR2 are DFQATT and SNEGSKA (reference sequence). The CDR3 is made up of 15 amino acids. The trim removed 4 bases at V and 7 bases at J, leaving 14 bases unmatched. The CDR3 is CSATTLTGGAGEQYF. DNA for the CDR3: TGCAGTGCTACCACACTCACAGGGGGCGCCGGAGAGCAGTACTTC.

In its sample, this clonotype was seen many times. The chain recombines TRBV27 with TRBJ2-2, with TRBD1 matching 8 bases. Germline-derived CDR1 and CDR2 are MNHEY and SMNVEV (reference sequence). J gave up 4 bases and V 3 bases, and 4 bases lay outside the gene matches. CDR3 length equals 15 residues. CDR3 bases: TGTGCCAGCAGTTTCGGCAGGGGGCCCACCGGGGAGCTGTTTTTT. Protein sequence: CASSFGRGPTGELFF.

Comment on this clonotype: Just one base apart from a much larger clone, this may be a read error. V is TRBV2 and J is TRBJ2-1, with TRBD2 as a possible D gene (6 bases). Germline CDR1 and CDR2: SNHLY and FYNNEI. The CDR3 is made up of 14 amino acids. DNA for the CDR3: TGTGCCAGCAAAACGGAGGGCCCCAGTAATGAGCAGTCCTTC. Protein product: CASKTEGPSNEQSF.

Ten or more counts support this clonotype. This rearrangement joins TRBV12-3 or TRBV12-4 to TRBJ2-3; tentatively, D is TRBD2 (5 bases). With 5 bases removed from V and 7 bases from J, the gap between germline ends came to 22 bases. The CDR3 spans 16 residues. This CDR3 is CASSLLEGGVGNTQYF. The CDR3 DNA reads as TGTGCCAGCAGTCTCCTCGAGGGCGGCGTGGGGAATACGCAGTATTTT.